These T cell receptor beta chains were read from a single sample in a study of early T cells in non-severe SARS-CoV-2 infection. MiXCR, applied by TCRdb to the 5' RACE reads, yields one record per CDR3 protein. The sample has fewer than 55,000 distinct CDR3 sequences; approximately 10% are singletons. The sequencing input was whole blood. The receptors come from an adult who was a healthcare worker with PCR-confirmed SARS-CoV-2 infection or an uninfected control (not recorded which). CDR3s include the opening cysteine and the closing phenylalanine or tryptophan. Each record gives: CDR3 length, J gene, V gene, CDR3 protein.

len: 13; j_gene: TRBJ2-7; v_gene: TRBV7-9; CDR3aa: CASSSERAYEQYF
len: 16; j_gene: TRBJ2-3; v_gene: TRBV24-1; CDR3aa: CATSDAGTSGRDTQYF
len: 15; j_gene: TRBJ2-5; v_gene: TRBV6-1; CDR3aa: CASSAERGGQETQYF
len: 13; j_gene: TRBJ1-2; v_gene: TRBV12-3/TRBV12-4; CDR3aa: CASSLGTARGYTF
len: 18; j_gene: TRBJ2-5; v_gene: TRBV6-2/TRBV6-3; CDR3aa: CASSMTGLAGGSKETQYF
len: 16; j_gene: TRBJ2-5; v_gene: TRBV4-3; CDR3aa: CASSPSTSGEGETQYF
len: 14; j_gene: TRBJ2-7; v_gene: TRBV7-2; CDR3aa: CASSLMARGSEQYF
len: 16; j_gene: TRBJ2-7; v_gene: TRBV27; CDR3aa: CASSRKSPGVPYEQYF
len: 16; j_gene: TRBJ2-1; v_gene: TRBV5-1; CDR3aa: CASSSPPGGSYNEQFF
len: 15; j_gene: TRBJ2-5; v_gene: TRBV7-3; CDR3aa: CASSLSGARQETQYF
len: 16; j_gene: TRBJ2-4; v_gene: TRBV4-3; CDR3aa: CASSPTQLAGGQAQYF
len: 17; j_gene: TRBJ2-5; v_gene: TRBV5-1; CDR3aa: CASSWTRLAGARETQYF
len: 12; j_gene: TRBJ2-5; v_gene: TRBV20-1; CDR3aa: CSADGWGETQYF
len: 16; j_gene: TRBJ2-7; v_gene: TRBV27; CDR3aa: CASSTTQREGRYEQYF
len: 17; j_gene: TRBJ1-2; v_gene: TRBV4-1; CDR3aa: CASSQPGGTGVNYGYTF
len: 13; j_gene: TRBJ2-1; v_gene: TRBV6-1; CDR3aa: CASSEGERDEQFF
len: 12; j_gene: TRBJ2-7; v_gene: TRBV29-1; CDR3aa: CSSGHTFGEQYF
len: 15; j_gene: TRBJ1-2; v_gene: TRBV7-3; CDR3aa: CASSLNSGGQDGYTF
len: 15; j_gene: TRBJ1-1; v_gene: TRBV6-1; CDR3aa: CASRSLTGGVTEAFF
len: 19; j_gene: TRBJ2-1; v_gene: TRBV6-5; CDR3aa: CASSSRRLAGGSSYNEQFF
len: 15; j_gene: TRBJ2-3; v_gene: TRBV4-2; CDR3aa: CASSQERGSTDTQYF
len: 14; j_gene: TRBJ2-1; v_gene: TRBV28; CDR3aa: CASSFRGGYNEQFF